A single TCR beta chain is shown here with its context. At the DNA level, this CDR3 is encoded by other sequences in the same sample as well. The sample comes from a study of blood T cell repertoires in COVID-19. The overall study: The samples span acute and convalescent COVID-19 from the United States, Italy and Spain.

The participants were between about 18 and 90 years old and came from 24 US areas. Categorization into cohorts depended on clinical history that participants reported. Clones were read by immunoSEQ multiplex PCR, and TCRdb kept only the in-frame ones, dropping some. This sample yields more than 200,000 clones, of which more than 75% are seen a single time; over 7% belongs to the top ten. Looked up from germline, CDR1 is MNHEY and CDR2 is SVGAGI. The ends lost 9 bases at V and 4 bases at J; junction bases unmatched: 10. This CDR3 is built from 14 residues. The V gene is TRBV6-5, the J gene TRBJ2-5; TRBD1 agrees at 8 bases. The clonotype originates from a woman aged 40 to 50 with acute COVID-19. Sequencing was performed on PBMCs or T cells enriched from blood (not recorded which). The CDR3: CASRRGRARETQYF. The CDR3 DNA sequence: TGTGCCAGTCGCAGGGGGCGAGCGAGAGAGACCCAGTACTTC.